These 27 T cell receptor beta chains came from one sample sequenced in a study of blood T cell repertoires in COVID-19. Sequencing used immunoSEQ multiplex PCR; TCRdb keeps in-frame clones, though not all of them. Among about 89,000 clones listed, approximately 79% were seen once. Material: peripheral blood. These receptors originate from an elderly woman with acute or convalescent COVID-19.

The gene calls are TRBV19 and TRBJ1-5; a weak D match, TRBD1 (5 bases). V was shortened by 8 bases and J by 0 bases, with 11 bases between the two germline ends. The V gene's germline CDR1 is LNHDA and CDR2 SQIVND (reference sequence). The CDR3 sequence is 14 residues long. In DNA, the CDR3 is TGTGCCAGTGAGAGGGGAGGTAGCAATCAGCCCCAGCATTTT. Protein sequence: CASERGGSNQPQHF. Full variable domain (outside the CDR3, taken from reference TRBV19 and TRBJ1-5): DGGITQSPKYLFRKEGQNVTLSCEQNLNHDAMYWYRQDPGQGLRLIYYSQIVNDFQKGDIAEGYSVSREKKESFPLTVTSAQKNPTAFYLCASERGGSNQPQHFGDGTRLSIL.

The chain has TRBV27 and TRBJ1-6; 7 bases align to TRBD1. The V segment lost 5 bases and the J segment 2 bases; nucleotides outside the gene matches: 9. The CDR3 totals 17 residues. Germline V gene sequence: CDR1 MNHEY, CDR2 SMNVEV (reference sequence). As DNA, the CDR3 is TGTGCCAGCAGTCCACGGGACAGATTAGCCTATAATTCACCCCTCCACTTT. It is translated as CASSPRDRLAYNSPLHF.

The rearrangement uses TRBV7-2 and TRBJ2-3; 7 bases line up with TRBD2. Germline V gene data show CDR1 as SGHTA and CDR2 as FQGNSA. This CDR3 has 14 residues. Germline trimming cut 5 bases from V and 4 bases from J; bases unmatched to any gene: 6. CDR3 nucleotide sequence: TGTGCCAGCAGCCCTTTGGGGAGGGCAGATACGCAGTATTTT. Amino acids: CASSPLGRADTQYF.

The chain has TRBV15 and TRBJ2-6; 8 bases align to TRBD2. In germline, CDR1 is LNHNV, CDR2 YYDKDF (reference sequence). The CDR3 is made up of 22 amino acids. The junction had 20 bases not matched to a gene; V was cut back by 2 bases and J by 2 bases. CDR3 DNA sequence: TGTGCCACCAGCAGACTTTCCCCCTCTCGGGAGGGGTCCCCAACTGGGGCCAACGTCCTGACTTTC. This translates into CATSRLSPSREGSPTGANVLTF.

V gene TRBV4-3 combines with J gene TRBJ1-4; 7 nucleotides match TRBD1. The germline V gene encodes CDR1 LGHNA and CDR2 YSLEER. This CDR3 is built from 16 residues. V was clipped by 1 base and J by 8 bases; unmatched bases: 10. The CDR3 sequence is CASSQGFKGAKEKLFF. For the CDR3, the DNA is TGCGCCAGCAGCCAAGGGTTTAAGGGGGCAAAGGAAAAACTGTTTTTT.

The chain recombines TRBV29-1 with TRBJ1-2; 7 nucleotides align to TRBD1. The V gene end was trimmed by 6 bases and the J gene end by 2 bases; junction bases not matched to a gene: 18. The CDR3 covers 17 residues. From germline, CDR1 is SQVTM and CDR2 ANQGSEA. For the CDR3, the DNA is TGCAGCGTCCTCAACCAGGGCAGGGGGAGTATGAACTATGGCTACACCTTC. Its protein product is CSVLNQGRGSMNYGYTF.

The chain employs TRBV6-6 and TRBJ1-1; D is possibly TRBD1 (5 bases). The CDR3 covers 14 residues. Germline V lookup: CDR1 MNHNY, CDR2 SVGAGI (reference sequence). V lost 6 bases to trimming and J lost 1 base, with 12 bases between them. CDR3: CASSFVGQNTEAFF. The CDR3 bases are TGTGCCAGCAGCTTCGTGGGGCAGAACACTGAAGCTTTCTTT.

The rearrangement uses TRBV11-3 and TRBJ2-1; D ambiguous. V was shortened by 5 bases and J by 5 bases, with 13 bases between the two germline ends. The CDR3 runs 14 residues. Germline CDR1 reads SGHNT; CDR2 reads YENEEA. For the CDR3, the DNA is TGTGCCAGCAGCCCGCGTGGTGCGGACAATGAGCAGTTCTTC. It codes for CASSPRGADNEQFF. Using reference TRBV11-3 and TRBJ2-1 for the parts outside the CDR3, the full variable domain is EAGVVQSPRYKIIEKKQPVAFWCNPISGHNTLYWYLQNLGQGPELLIRYENEEAVDDSQLPKDRFSAERLKGVDSTLKIQPAELGDSAVYLCASSPRGADNEQFFGPGTRLTVL.

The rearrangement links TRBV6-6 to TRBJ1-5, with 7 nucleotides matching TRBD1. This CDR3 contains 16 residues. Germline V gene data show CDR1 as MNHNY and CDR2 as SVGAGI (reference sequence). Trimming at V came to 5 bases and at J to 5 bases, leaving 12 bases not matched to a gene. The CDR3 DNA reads TGTGCCAGCAGTCCCCAAACGGACAGGCTGGATCAGCCCCAGCATTTT. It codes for CASSPQTDRLDQPQHF.

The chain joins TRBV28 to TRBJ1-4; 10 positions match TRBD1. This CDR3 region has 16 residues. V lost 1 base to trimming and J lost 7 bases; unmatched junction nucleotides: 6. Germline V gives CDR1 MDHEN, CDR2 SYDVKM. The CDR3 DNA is TGTGCCAGCAGTTTATTTGGGACAGGGGCAGGTGAAAAACTGTTTTTT. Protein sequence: CASSLFGTGAGEKLFF.

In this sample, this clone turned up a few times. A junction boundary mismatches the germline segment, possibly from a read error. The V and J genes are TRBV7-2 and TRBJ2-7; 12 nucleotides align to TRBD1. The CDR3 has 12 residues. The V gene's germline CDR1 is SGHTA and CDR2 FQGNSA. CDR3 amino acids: CASSTGTGGAHF. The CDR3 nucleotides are TGTGCCAGCAGCACAGGGACAGGGGGCGCACACTTC.

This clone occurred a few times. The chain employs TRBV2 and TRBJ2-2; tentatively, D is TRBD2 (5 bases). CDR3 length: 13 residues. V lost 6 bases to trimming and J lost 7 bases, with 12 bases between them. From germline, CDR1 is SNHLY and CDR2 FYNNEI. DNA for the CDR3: TGTGCCAGCAGGGCGGACTTTAACGGGGAGCTGTTTTTT. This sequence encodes CASRADFNGELFF.

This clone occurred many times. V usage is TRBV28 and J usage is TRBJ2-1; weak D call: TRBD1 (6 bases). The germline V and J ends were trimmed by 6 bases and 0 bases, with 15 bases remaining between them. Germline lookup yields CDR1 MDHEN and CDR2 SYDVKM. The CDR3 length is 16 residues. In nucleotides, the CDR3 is TGTGCCAGCAGCGAAACAGGGTTTTACTCCTACAATGAGCAGTTCTTC. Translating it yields CASSETGFYSYNEQFF.

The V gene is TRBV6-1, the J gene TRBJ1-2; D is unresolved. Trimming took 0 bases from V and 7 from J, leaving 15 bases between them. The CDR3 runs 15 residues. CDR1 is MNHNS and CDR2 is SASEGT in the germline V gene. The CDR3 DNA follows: TGTGCCAGCAGTGAAGCATACCGGAGCGCGATTGGCTACACCTTC. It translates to CASSEAYRSAIGYTF.

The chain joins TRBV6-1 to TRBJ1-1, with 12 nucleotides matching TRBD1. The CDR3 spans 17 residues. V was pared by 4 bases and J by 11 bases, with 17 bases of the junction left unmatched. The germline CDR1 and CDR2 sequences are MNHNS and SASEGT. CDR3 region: CASSAHLLGTGGGHAFF. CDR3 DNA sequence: TGTGCCAGCAGTGCCCACTTATTAGGGACAGGGGGCGGGCATGCTTTCTTT.

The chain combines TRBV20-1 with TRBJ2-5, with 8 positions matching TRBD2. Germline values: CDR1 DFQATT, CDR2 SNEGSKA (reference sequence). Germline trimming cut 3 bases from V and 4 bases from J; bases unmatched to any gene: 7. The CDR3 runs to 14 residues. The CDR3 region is CSASGLAFGETQYF. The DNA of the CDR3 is TGCAGTGCTAGTGGACTAGCATTCGGAGAGACCCAGTACTTC.

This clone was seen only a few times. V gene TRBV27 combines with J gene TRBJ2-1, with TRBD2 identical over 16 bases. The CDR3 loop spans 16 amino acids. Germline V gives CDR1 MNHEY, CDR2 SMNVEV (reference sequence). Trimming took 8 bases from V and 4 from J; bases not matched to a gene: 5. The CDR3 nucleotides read TGTGCCAGCTGGAGGGGACTAGCGGGGGGGTACAATGAGCAGTTCTTC. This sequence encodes CASWRGLAGGYNEQFF.

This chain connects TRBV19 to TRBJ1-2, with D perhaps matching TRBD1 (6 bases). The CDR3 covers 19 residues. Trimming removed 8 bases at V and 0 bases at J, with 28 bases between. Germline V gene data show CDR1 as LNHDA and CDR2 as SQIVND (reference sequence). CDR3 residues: CASHALPEDRTIANYGYTF. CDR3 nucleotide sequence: TGTGCCAGTCACGCTCTCCCCGAGGACAGAACTATAGCTAACTATGGCTACACCTTC.

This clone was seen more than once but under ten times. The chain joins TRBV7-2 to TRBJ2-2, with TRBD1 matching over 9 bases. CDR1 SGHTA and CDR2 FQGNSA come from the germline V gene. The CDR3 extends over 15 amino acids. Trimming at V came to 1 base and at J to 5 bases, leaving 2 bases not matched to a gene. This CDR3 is CASSLEGQGTGELFF. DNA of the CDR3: TGTGCCAGCAGCTTAGAGGGACAGGGAACCGGGGAGCTGTTTTTT.

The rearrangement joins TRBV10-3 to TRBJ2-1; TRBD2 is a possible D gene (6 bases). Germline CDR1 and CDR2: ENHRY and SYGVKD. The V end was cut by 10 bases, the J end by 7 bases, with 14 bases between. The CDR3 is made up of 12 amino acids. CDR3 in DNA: TGTGCCACCGGGGACTTTACAAATGAGCAGTTCTTC. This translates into CATGDFTNEQFF.

The CDR3 loop reads CASSPPSRRGTEAFF. In DNA form, the CDR3 reads TGTGCCAGCTCACCACCTTCCAGGAGGGGAACTGAAGCTTTCTTT. The V and J genes are TRBV18 and TRBJ1-1, with D possibly matching TRBD1 (5 bases). Germline CDR1 and CDR2: KGHSH and LQKENI. CDR3 size: 15 residues. V dropped 0 bases and J dropped 5 bases, with 13 bases sitting between them.

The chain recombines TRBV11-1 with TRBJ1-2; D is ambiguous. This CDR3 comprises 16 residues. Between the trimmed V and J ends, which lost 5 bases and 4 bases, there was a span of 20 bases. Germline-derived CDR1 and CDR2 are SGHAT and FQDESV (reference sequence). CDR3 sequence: CASSPNRLGSLYGYTF. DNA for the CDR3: TGTGCCAGCAGCCCTAATCGTTTGGGCAGTCTCTATGGCTACACCTTC. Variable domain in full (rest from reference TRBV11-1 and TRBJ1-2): EAEVAQSPRYKITEKSQAVAFWCDPISGHATLYWYRQILGQGPELLVQFQDESVVDDSQLPKDRFSAERLKGVDSTLKIQPAELGDSAMYLCASSPNRLGSLYGYTFGSGTRLTVV.

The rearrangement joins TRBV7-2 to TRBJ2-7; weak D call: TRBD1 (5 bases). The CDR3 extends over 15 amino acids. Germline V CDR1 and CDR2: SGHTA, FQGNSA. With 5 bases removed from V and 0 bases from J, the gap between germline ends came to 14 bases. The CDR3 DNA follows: TGTGCCAGCAGCCGCTCACAGGTCAGCTCCTACGAGCAGTACTTC. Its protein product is CASSRSQVSSYEQYF.

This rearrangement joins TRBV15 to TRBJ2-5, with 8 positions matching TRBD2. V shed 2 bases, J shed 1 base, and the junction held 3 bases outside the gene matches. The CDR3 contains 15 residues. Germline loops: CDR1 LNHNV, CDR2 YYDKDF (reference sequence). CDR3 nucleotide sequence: TGTGCCACCAGCAGAACTAGCGGAATCCAAGAGACCCAGTACTTC. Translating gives CATSRTSGIQETQYF.

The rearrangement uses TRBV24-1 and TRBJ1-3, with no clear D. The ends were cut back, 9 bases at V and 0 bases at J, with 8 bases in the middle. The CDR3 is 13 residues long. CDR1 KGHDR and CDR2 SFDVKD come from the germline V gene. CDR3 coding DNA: TGTGCCACCGCAGGTGGCTCTGGAAACACCATATATTTT. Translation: CATAGGSGNTIYF.

Written as DNA, the CDR3 is TGTGCCAGCAGGGGCCTTGGGGGACAGGGGGCAGCTGGCTACACCTTC. Amino acids: CASRGLGGQGAAGYTF. V usage is TRBV2 and J usage is TRBJ1-2; 12 bases align to TRBD1. From germline, CDR1 is SNHLY and CDR2 FYNNEI. V shed 6 bases and J 7 bases; nucleotides not matched to a gene: 12. The CDR3 loop spans 16 amino acids.

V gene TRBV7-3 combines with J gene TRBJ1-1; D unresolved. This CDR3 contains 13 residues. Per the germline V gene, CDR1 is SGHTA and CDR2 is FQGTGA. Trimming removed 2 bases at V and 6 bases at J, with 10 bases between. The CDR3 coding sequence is TGTGCCAGCAGCTTACAAGAGTCATCTGAAGCTTTCTTT. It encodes CASSLQESSEAFF.